The clone carrying this T cell receptor beta chain was counted ten times or more. CDR1 and CDR2 from the germline V gene are SGHTA and FQGTGA. CDR3 length equals 13 residues. J was trimmed by 10 bases and V by 4 bases; bases with no gene match: 3. TCRdb analysed the RT-PCR reads with MiXCR anew, one entry per CDR3 protein. Of more than 600,000 distinct CDR3 sequences in the sample, more than 13% are singletons; the top ten hold 3.6%. This sequence was found in a female donor in good health, serving as a healthy control. The sample was memory CD4+ T cells from blood. V and J are TRBV7-3 and TRBJ2-1; TRBD2 aligns across 11 bases. CDR3 residues: CASSSWTSGEQFF. The CDR3 DNA is TGTGCCAGCAGCTCTTGGACTAGCGGGGAGCAGTTCTTC.